The next 14 T cell receptor beta chains were all read from a single sample in a study of blood T cell repertoires in COVID-19. TCRdb keeps only in-frame clones here, not all; method: immunoSEQ multiplex PCR. The top ten clones hold 3% to 4% of a sample with 300,000 or so clones, about 90% of them seen once. Sequenced material: peripheral blood. The source is a woman between 40 and 55 years old with acute or convalescent COVID-19.

The genes are TRBV19 and TRBJ1-1, with D maybe TRBD1 (5 bases). The germline V gene has CDR1 LNHDA and CDR2 SQIVND (reference sequence). V lost 4 bases to trimming and J lost 6 bases, with 24 bases between them. This CDR3 has 17 residues. The CDR3 region is CASSTDTSVWWRAEAFF. The CDR3 DNA is TGTGCCAGTAGTACGGACACTTCAGTTTGGTGGAGGGCTGAAGCTTTCTTT. Complete variable domain (other parts from reference TRBV19 and TRBJ1-1): DGGITQSPKYLFRKEGQNVTLSCEQNLNHDAMYWYRQDPGQGLRLIYYSQIVNDFQKGDIAEGYSVSREKKESFPLTVTSAQKNPTAFYLCASSTDTSVWWRAEAFFGQGTRLTVV.

V is TRBV27 and J is TRBJ2-3; 8 positions match TRBD2. This CDR3 has 17 amino acids. J gave up 0 bases and V 2 bases, and 7 bases lay outside the gene matches. From germline, CDR1 is MNHEY and CDR2 SMNVEV (reference sequence). CDR3 amino acids: CASSLGWAGGSTDTQYF. Written as DNA, the CDR3 is TGTGCCAGCAGTTTAGGGTGGGCGGGGGGAAGCACAGATACGCAGTATTTT.

J is TRBJ1-4 and V is TRBV16, with 7 bases identical to TRBD1. The CDR3 sequence is 15 residues long. The germline CDR1 and CDR2 sequences are KGHSY and FQNENV. J lost 3 bases, V lost 4 bases, and 5 bases had no gene match. This CDR3 is CASSPPGQSNEKLFF. CDR3 nucleotides: TGTGCCAGCAGCCCGCCGGGACAGTCTAATGAAAAACTGTTTTTT.

This clone came up once. This sequence joins TRBV29-1 and TRBJ1-2; possibly TRBD1 for D (6 bases). V lost 7 bases to trimming and J lost 4 bases, with 13 bases between them. Germline CDR1 and CDR2: SQVTM and ANQGSEA. This CDR3 has 12 residues. The CDR3 spells CSGSQGAYGYTF. The CDR3 DNA reads as TGCAGCGGGTCACAGGGAGCCTATGGCTACACCTTC.

Only a few counts were recorded for this clone. The same CDR3 also results from other DNA sequences found in this sample. The V and J genes are TRBV20-1 and TRBJ2-5; D is uncertain. Germline lookup yields CDR1 DFQATT and CDR2 SNEGSKA (reference sequence). V lost 3 bases to trimming and J lost 3 bases, with 5 bases between them. The CDR3 totals 11 residues. CDR3 coding DNA: TGCAGTGCTAGTCCTAAAGAGACCCAGTACTTC. Residues: CSASPKETQYF.

V is TRBV5-6 and J is TRBJ1-6, with unresolved D. Germline V gene sequence: CDR1 SGHDT, CDR2 YYEEEE. This CDR3 is built from 14 residues. V was clipped by 2 bases and J by 8 bases, with 11 bases between them. DNA of the CDR3: TGTGCCAGCAGCTTCGGACGAGGGTATTCACCCCTCCACTTT. Translation gives CASSFGRGYSPLHF.

The V and J genes are TRBV14 and TRBJ1-3; 7 bases fit TRBD1. Germline CDR1 and CDR2: SGHDN and FVKESK. The CDR3 extends over 16 amino acids. V lost 4 bases to trimming and J lost 4 bases; unmatched junction nucleotides: 10. The CDR3 nucleotides read TGTGCCAGCAGCCCGACAGGGAGGCCCTCGGGAAACACCATATATTTT. The encoded protein is CASSPTGRPSGNTIYF.

The CDR3 DNA sequence: TGTGCCAGCAGCTTAGCAGGGGTAACTGGAAACACCATATATTTT. It codes for CASSLAGVTGNTIYF. The V gene is TRBV7-3, the J gene TRBJ1-3, with D maybe TRBD1 (6 bases). CDR3 size: 15 residues. Trimming removed 2 bases at V and 2 bases at J, with 10 bases between. Germline loops: CDR1 SGHTA, CDR2 FQGTGA.

This clone was recorded once. The V call is TRBV27, the J call TRBJ1-5, with 8 bases identical to TRBD1. Germline V gene data show CDR1 as MNHEY and CDR2 as SMNVEV (reference sequence). V shed 3 bases and J 3 bases; nucleotides not matched to a gene: 4. This CDR3 region has 15 residues. CDR3: CASSLSTGDNQPQHF. The DNA of the CDR3 is TGTGCCAGCAGTTTGTCGACAGGGGACAATCAGCCCCAGCATTTT.

This chain connects TRBV6-5 to TRBJ1-2; 9 nucleotides agree with TRBD1. Germline V gives CDR1 MNHEY, CDR2 SVGAGI. Losses at the gene ends were 6 bases for V and 2 bases for J; bases not matched to a gene: 4. The CDR3 is 14 residues long. CDR3 loop: CASSTGGRNYGYTF. The DNA for the CDR3 is TGTGCCAGCAGCACAGGGGGCCGGAACTATGGCTACACCTTC.

This chain links TRBV2 with TRBJ2-3; TRBD2 matches 9 bases. The germline V gene has CDR1 SNHLY and CDR2 FYNNEI. The V segment lost 1 base and the J segment 0 bases; nucleotides outside the gene matches: 2. This CDR3 comprises 16 residues. The CDR3 spells CASSEDSGGSTDTQYF. DNA for the CDR3: TGTGCCAGCAGTGAAGATAGCGGGGGTAGCACAGATACGCAGTATTTT.

The CDR3 DNA follows: TGTGCCAGCAGCTTGGTGGTCCAGCGGGGGAACTATTCCTACGAGCAGTACGTC. It is translated as CASSLVVQRGNYSYEQYV. The chain links TRBV5-6 to TRBJ2-7; 8 bases match TRBD2. Unmatched junction bases numbered 12, after V lost 0 bases and J lost 1 base. Germline V CDR1 and CDR2: SGHDT, YYEEEE. This CDR3 is 18 amino acids long.

This rearrangement joins TRBV10-3 to TRBJ1-4; possible D gene TRBD1, 5 bases. Trimming took off 8 bases at V and 7 bases at J, with 17 bases between the two ends. CDR1 and CDR2 from the germline V gene are ENHRY and SYGVKD. This CDR3 is 14 amino acids long. CDR3: CAIGAGGAFEKLFF. CDR3 sequence (DNA): TGTGCCATCGGCGCGGGAGGGGCATTTGAAAAACTGTTTTTT.

The chain carries TRBV5-6 and TRBJ1-4; 7 nucleotides line up with TRBD1. The ends lost 4 bases at V and 6 bases at J; junction bases unmatched: 3. From germline, CDR1 is SGHDT and CDR2 YYEEEE. This CDR3 has 13 residues. The CDR3, as DNA: TGTGCCAGCAGCACCGGGACAGATGAAAAACTGTTTTTT. Its protein product is CASSTGTDEKLFF. Drawing the rest from reference TRBV5-6 and TRBJ1-4, the complete variable domain is DAGVTQSPTHLIKTRGQQVTLRCSPKSGHDTVSWYQQALGQGPQFIFQYYEEEERQRGNFPDRFSGHQFPNYSSELNVNALLLGDSALYLCASSTGTDEKLFFGSGTQLSVL.